These 23 T cell receptor beta chains were sequenced from one sample in a study of T cells in women clearing cervical HPV infection. Some clones are missing from TCRdb's copy, which holds only in-frame ones; the method was immunoSEQ multiplex PCR. The sample table includes over 20,000 clones. Specimen: blood buffy coat. The receptors come from a woman aged 18 to 69 with a cervical HPV16 infection that either progressed to CIN3+ or cleared (not recorded which).

As to this clone: The read terminates 3 residues ahead of where the CDR3 ends, so the germline J gene completes it. The V call is TRBV2, the J call TRBJ2-7; TRBD1 matches at 7 bases. Losses at the gene ends were 10 bases for V and 2 bases for J; bases not matched to a gene: 5. The germline CDR1 and CDR2 sequences are SNHLY and FYNNEI. The CDR3 loop spans 12 amino acids. The sequenced CDR3 bases are TGTGCCACCGGGACAGAACCCTACGAG. It specifies CATGTEPYE. In full, the CDR3 reads CATGTEPYEQYF.

As to this clone: The sequenced fragment ends 3 residues before the CDR3 boundary, so the rest is inferred from the germline J gene. The chain carries TRBV5-1 and TRBJ1-5; D remains unclear. The length of the CDR3 is 14 residues. Looked up from germline, CDR1 is SGHRS and CDR2 is YFSETQ. Between the trimmed V and J ends, which lost 2 bases and 0 bases, there was a span of 6 bases. The CDR3 DNA, read in part, is TGCGCCAGCAGCTTCGGCGGTAGCAATCAGCCC. Translating gives CASSFGGSNQP. The CDR3 as a whole reads CASSFGGSNQPQHF.

Points on this clone: Sequencing ends 3 residues short of the CDR3 end; the germline J gene provides the rest. V usage is TRBV19 and J usage is TRBJ2-4, with a tentative D call TRBD2 (5 bases). Germline V gene lookup returns CDR1 LNHDA and CDR2 SQIVND (reference sequence). The CDR3 extends over 12 amino acids. The sequenced CDR3 bases are TGTGCCAGTAGTATGCCGGGGTTGGGT. This codes for CASSMPGLG. The full CDR3 protein is CASSMPGLGQYF.

With regard to this clone: The CDR3 extends 3 residues past the end of the read, so its final part is completed from the germline J gene. The sample has other DNA sequences that encode this CDR3 too. V gene TRBV9 combines with J gene TRBJ2-7, with 8 bases matching TRBD1. The CDR3 length is 14 residues. Germline CDR1 reads SGDLS; CDR2 reads YYNGEE. Trimming removed 2 bases from V and 2 bases from J; junction bases left unmatched: 3. This CDR3 reads CASSVGQGTYEQYF. The DNA read from the CDR3 is TGTGCCAGCAGCGTCGGACAGGGCACCTACGAG.

Considering frequency, this clone is medium-sized (0.01 to 0.1%). Partial CDR3 DNA: TGTGCCAGCAGCCCAGGGGCGGGAAATGAAAAA. Encoded protein: CASSPGAGNEK. The full-length CDR3 reads as CASSPGAGNEKLFF. This sequence joins TRBV7-9 and TRBJ1-4, with TRBD1 as a possible D gene (6 bases). The CDR3 end is not reached by the read, which stops 3 residues before it; the germline J gene fills it in. This CDR3 has 14 amino acids. Germline values: CDR1 SEHNR, CDR2 FQNEAQ (reference sequence). The germline V and J ends were trimmed by 5 bases and 5 bases, with 12 bases remaining between them.

On this clone: With the read ending 3 residues before the CDR3 end, the germline J gene is used to fill in that end. The rearrangement links TRBV6-2 or TRBV6-3 to TRBJ2-1; weak D call: TRBD2 (6 bases). The germline gives CDR1 MNHEY, CDR2 SVGEGT. CDR3 length: 15 amino acids. V dropped 2 bases and J dropped 6 bases, with 14 bases sitting between them. The covered CDR3 bases are TGTGCCAGCAGTTACACGACAGAGGGAGGCAATGAG. It translates to CASSYTTEGGNE. The complete CDR3 protein is CASSYTTEGGNEQFF.

In the case of this clone: Sequencing ends 3 residues short of the CDR3 end; the germline J gene provides the rest. This chain links TRBV11-3 with TRBJ2-2; 9 nucleotides match TRBD1. Looked up from germline, CDR1 is SGHNT and CDR2 is YENEEA. CDR3 size: 15 residues. J gave up 5 bases and V 5 bases, and 6 bases lay outside the gene matches. The CDR3 is CASSRRQGETGELFF. CDR3 DNA (partial): TGTGCCAGCAGCAGACGACAGGGGGAAACCGGGGAG.

As for this clone: The DNA ends 3 residues before the CDR3 does, and the rest of the CDR3 is filled in from the germline J gene. This chain links TRBV5-1 with TRBJ2-1, with D possibly matching TRBD2 (6 bases). This CDR3 region has 14 residues. CDR1 is SGHRS, CDR2 YFSETQ, per germline. The V end lost 4 bases, the J end lost 8 bases, and 16 bases lay between the germline ends. CDR3 DNA (partial): TGCGCCAGCAGCATAGGGACTCGCCTAGATGAG. It encodes CASSIGTRLDE. The CDR3 in full is CASSIGTRLDEQFF.

Points on this clone: The read halts 3 residues ahead of the CDR3 end, with the missing end drawn from the germline J gene. The rearrangement joins TRBV20-1 to TRBJ2-3; 8 nucleotides align to TRBD2. There are 14 residues in the CDR3. Germline assignment: CDR1 DFQATT and CDR2 SNEGSKA (reference sequence). With 6 bases clipped from V and 1 base from J, the junction kept 6 bases outside the gene matches. Partial CDR3 DNA: TGCAGTGCCTATGGACTAGCTGGCACAGATACG. Amino acids: CSAYGLAGTDT. The entire CDR3 is CSAYGLAGTDTQYF.

As regards this clone: The read finishes 3 residues shy of the CDR3 end, and the germline J gene is used to complete it. The chain joins TRBV12-5 to TRBJ2-1, with TRBD1 matching 7 bases. V shed 9 bases and J 2 bases; nucleotides not matched to a gene: 7. There are 14 residues in the CDR3. Germline V lookup: CDR1 LGHNT, CDR2 FRNRAP. The CDR3 DNA, read in part, is TGTGCTAGCGGCCAGGGGGACCCCTACAATGAG. Translated, it gives CASGQGDPYNE. The full-length CDR3 reads as CASGQGDPYNEQFF.

Comments on this clone: The CDR3 end lies 3 residues beyond the end of the read and is filled in from the germline J gene. The rearrangement links TRBV27 to TRBJ2-3; D possibly corresponds to TRBD2 (5 bases). Trimming pared 4 bases from V and 3 bases from J, leaving 8 bases between. The CDR3 is made up of 13 amino acids. From germline, CDR1 is MNHEY and CDR2 SMNVEV (reference sequence). CDR3 loop: CASSSWTTDTQYF. CDR3 DNA, as far as it was read: TGTGCCAGCAGTTCATGGACTACAGATACG.

A word on this clone: The CDR3 goes on 3 residues after the read ends, and that part is filled in from the germline J gene. The chain links TRBV12-3 or TRBV12-4 to TRBJ1-5, with D hard to call. CDR3 length equals 13 residues. The ends were cut back, 3 bases at V and 4 bases at J, with 7 bases in the middle. The covered CDR3 bases are TGTGCCAGCAGTTTTACAGCTAATCAGCCC. It is translated as CASSFTANQP. Given in full, the CDR3 is CASSFTANQPQHF.

On this clone itself: The read ends 3 residues before the CDR3 terminus; that terminus is restored from the germline J gene. The chain uses TRBV10-3 and TRBJ1-5; D is uncertain. The ends were cut back, 3 bases at V and 3 bases at J, with 15 bases in the middle. From germline, CDR1 is ENHRY and CDR2 SYGVKD. There are 16 residues in the CDR3. The CDR3 reads CAISERGPMDNQPQHF. The CDR3 DNA, read in part, is TGTGCCATCAGTGAACGCGGCCCGATGGACAATCAGCCC.

A word on this clone: With the read ending 3 residues before the CDR3 end, the germline J gene is used to fill in that end. This chain joins TRBV7-8 and TRBJ2-7; D is uncertain. V was shortened by 5 bases and J by 2 bases, with 16 bases between the two germline ends. The CDR3 is 15 amino acids. The germline gives CDR1 SGHVS, CDR2 FQNEAQ. The chain's CDR3 is CASSGRAGSPYEQYF. Incomplete CDR3 DNA: TGTGCCAGCAGCGGTAGGGCAGGCTCCCCCTACGAG.

The sequenced part of the CDR3 DNA is TGTGCCAGCAGCTTAGAAGCTGGGACTAGCACAGATACC. Protein product: CASSLEAGTSTDT. The entire CDR3 sequence reads CASSLEAGTSTDTYTF. The rearrangement links TRBV7-6 to TRBJ1-2, with TRBD1 as a possible D gene (5 bases). The read ends 3 residues before the CDR3 terminus; that terminus is restored from the germline J gene. The CDR3 loop spans 16 amino acids. Germline V gene sequence: CDR1 SGHVS, CDR2 FNYEAQ.

Remarks on this clone: The read gets to within 3 residues of the CDR3 end, and the germline J gene fills in the rest. The chain has TRBV7-2 and TRBJ1-5; possible D gene TRBD1, 6 bases. Trimming stripped 4 bases from V and 6 bases from J, with 13 bases between. The CDR3 spans 14 residues. Germline lookup yields CDR1 SGHTA and CDR2 FQGNSA. The DNA read from the CDR3 is TGTGCCAGCAGCTCTCAGGGGAGCTTTCAGCCC. Protein product: CASSSQGSFQP. Given in full, the CDR3 is CASSSQGSFQPQHF.

On this clone itself: Read data end 3 residues before the CDR3 end; the end is taken from the germline J gene. The chain employs TRBV7-2 and TRBJ2-6; D gene ambiguous. This CDR3 has 14 amino acids. V shed 4 bases and J shed 4 bases, with 8 bases lying between them. Germline assignment: CDR1 SGHTA and CDR2 FQGNSA. CDR3 DNA, as far as it was read: TGTGCCAGCAGCTCTGTATCGGGGGCCAACGTC. This translates into CASSSVSGANV. From start to end, the CDR3 is CASSSVSGANVLTF.

A word on this clone: The missing CDR3 end, 3 residues past where the read stops, is filled in from the germline J gene. V and J are TRBV11-3 and TRBJ2-3, with D possibly TRBD2 on 6 matching bases. The V gene's germline CDR1 is SGHNT and CDR2 YENEEA. The CDR3 contains 15 residues. V was shortened by 4 bases and J by 0 bases, with 11 bases between the two germline ends. CDR3 amino acids: CASSSRDSSTDTQYF. The covered CDR3 bases are TGTGCCAGCAGCTCCCGGGACTCTAGCACAGATACG.

As regards this clone: The read stops 3 residues short of the end of the CDR3; the missing end is completed from the germline J gene. The gene calls are TRBV30 and TRBJ2-1, with TRBD2 matching 11 bases. The CDR3 is 16 residues long. Germline CDR1 and CDR2: GTSNPN and SVGIG (reference sequence). The V segment lost 2 bases and the J segment 7 bases; nucleotides outside the gene matches: 10. Partial CDR3 DNA: TGTGCCTGGAGTTCGGGTAGCGGGGGGGCGGTAAATGAG. It yields the protein CAWSSGSGGAVNE. The full CDR3 protein is CAWSSGSGGAVNEQFF.

As to this clone: The CDR3 extends 3 residues past the end of the read, so its final part is completed from the germline J gene. The V gene is TRBV30, the J gene TRBJ2-4; 8 bases are a match to TRBD2. Germline-derived CDR1 and CDR2 are GTSNPN and SVGIG (reference sequence). This CDR3 spans 15 amino acids. With V trimmed by 2 bases and J by 9 bases, 12 bases remained unmatched. Incomplete CDR3 DNA: TGTGCCTGGAGTCGAAGCCGGGGGGGGGAAGTCATT. It is translated as CAWSRSRGGEVI. The CDR3 reads in full as CAWSRSRGGEVIQYF.

Turning to this clone: The sequenced fragment ends 3 residues before the CDR3 boundary, so the rest is inferred from the germline J gene. The chain couples TRBV7-2 to TRBJ1-6; 11 nucleotides line up with TRBD1. The V segment lost 3 bases and the J segment 10 bases; nucleotides outside the gene matches: 5. The germline V gene has CDR1 SGHTA and CDR2 FQGNSA. This CDR3 is 15 amino acids long. The chain's CDR3 is CASSFRTGGSSPLHF. The covered CDR3 bases are TGTGCCAGCAGCTTCAGGACAGGGGGCAGCTCACCC.

Comments on this clone: The read ends 3 residues shy of where the CDR3 ends; the end is completed using the germline J gene. This sample includes further DNA sequences coding for the same CDR3. V and J are TRBV19 and TRBJ1-1; D not certain. Germline CDR1 is LNHDA and CDR2 is SQIVND (reference sequence). This CDR3 has 13 amino acids. The CDR3 sequence is CASSIISGETAFF. The CDR3 DNA, read in part, is TGTGCCAGTAGTATTATTAGCGGGGAGACA. Combining the CDR3 with reference TRBV19 and TRBJ1-1 gives the whole variable domain DGGITQSPKYLFRKEGQNVTLSCEQNLNHDAMYWYRQDPGQGLRLIYYSQIVNDFQKGDIAEGYSVSREKKESFPLTVTSAQKNPTAFYLCASSIISGETAFFGQGTRLTVV.

Remarks on this clone: The read terminates 3 residues before the CDR3 end, so the remaining end is supplied by the germline J gene. The V gene is TRBV11-2, the J gene TRBJ2-7, with 9 bases identical to TRBD1. Germline V gene lookup returns CDR1 SGHAT and CDR2 FQNNGV. The junction had 6 bases not matched to a gene; V was cut back by 2 bases and J by 4 bases. CDR3 length: 15 amino acids. The CDR3 protein is CASSLQDRGPYEQYF. CDR3 bases read: TGTGCCAGCAGCTTACAGGACAGGGGACCTTACGAG. Full variable domain (rest looked up from reference TRBV11-2 and TRBJ2-7): EAGVAQSPRYKIIEKRQSVAFWCNPISGHATLYWYQQILGQGPKLLIQFQNNGVVDDSQLPKDRFSAERLKGVDSTLKIQPAKLEDSAVYLCASSLQDRGPYEQYFGPGTRLTVT.